This TCR beta chain was documented in a study of tumor-infiltrating lymphocytes in primary liver carcinoma. Germline CDR1 SGHAT, CDR2 FQDESV (reference sequence). The CDR3 spans 18 residues. General study results and limits: Blood trailed tumors significantly in top-250-clone fraction (p = 0.039). In tumor-adjacent and tumor-blood pairs, overlap was lower than in tumor region pairs.

This clonotype has a single count. The antigen is not known. Its ends do not fully match the called genes, so a read error is possible. Researchers drew blood RNA from unsorted whole blood and extracted germline DNA as well. cDNA specific to TCR beta was made from 500 to 650 ng of total RNA, with a constant-region primer employed for priming. The TCR beta library was amplified through three nested multiplex PCR rounds in a modified ARM-PCR procedure. TRBV1-TRBV30 forward and Cbeta reverse primers drove the first two roughly 9-cycle rounds. TCRdb re-derived calls from the multiplex PCR reads in MiXCR, one entry per CDR3 protein. This sample has fewer than 400,000 distinct CDR3 sequences, with 65% found just once.

The TCR originated in a man in his forties with primary liver carcinoma and hepatitis B virus infection. The chain employs TRBV11-1 and TRBJ2-7; 8 nucleotides agree with TRBD1. The sequenced material came from peripheral blood. In nucleotides, the CDR3 is TGTGCCAGCAGCTTTGGTACGCCAGGGGGCGCCGCCTCCTGCGAGCAGTACTTC. As protein: CASSFGTPGGAASCEQYF.